The 32 T cell receptor beta chains given below trace back to one sample, sequenced in a study of cytomegalovirus exposure and HLA in healthy donors. PCR employed 60 Vbeta and 13 Jbeta primers. Some clones are missing from TCRdb's copy, which holds only in-frame ones; the method was immunoSEQ multiplex PCR. Its clone listing holds over 100,000 clones. Sequencing input: PBMCs. The receptors were gathered from a man younger than 45 in good health and CMV-seronegative.

This chain links TRBV10-3 with TRBJ1-1; D uncertain. CDR3 length: 14 residues. Deletions cut 3 bases from V and 0 bases from J, with 8 bases between. Per germline, CDR1 ENHRY and CDR2 SYGVKD. CDR3 protein: CAISERGMNTEAFF. DNA of the CDR3: TGTGCCATCAGTGAACGAGGGATGAACACTGAAGCTTTCTTT.

The chain couples TRBV7-9 to TRBJ1-2, with TRBD1 matching over 7 bases. The CDR3 runs 14 residues. Per germline, CDR1 SEHNR and CDR2 FQNEAQ (reference sequence). V gave up 5 bases and J gave up 6 bases; unmatched junction bases: 9. The CDR3 DNA reads TGTGCCAGCAGCACACAGGGGCCCTTAGATGGCTACACCTTC. Translating gives CASSTQGPLDGYTF. Full variable domain (rest looked up from reference TRBV7-9 and TRBJ1-2): DTGVSQNPRHKITKRGQNVTFRCDPISEHNRLYWYRQTLGQGPEFLTYFQNEAQLEKSRLLSDRFSAERPKGSFSTLEIQRTEQGDSAMYLCASSTQGPLDGYTFGSGTRLTVV.

Remarks on this clone: The junction differs from germline at one of its ends, possibly a read error. The gene calls are TRBV5-1 and TRBJ2-3; 14 bases match TRBD2. The CDR3 sequence is 20 residues long. Looked up from germline, CDR1 is SGHRS and CDR2 is YFSETQ. In nucleotides, the CDR3 is TGCGCCAGCAGCTCCCCTGACCTGACTAGCGGGGGGGATAGCACAGATACGCGGTATTTT. Amino acids: CASSSPDLTSGGDSTDTRYF.

This chain uses TRBV4-2 with TRBJ1-2; D is perhaps TRBD1 (5 bases). The CDR3 has 15 residues. Germline CDR1 and CDR2: LGHNA and YNFKEQ. Deletions cut 1 base from V and 9 bases from J, with 18 bases between. The CDR3 sequence is CASSQAALNRNSYTF. The DNA for the CDR3 is TGTGCCAGCAGCCAAGCCGCCCTCAACAGGAATAGCTACACCTTC.

The chain carries TRBV5-6 and TRBJ1-2; 7 positions match TRBD1. The junction had 3 bases not matched to a gene; V was cut back by 5 bases and J by 2 bases. Germline V gene sequence: CDR1 SGHDT, CDR2 YYEEEE. CDR3 length: 13 residues. This CDR3 reads CASRTGPNYGYTF. CDR3 nucleotides: TGTGCCAGCAGGACAGGGCCGAACTATGGCTACACCTTC.

V is TRBV5-6 and J is TRBJ1-1; 7 nucleotides agree with TRBD1. Germline assignment: CDR1 SGHDT and CDR2 YYEEEE. The CDR3 covers 18 residues. The J segment lost 0 bases and the V segment lost 3 bases, leaving 14 bases of the junction unmatched. The CDR3, as DNA: TGTGCCAGCAGCTGGGGGACAGCTGGAAGGGGCATGAACACTGAAGCTTTCTTT. This gives the protein CASSWGTAGRGMNTEAFF.

The chain is built from TRBV18 and TRBJ1-3; the match to TRBD1 covers 10 bases. The CDR3 runs to 19 residues. CDR1 and CDR2 from the germline V gene are KGHSH and LQKENI. Trimming removed 6 bases from V and 3 bases from J; junction bases left unmatched: 17. CDR3 residues: CASSSSRPTGGSRGNTIYF. CDR3 bases: TGTGCCAGCTCGAGCTCCCGACCGACAGGGGGCAGTCGTGGAAACACCATATATTTT. The full variable domain, with the rest looked up from reference TRBV18 and TRBJ1-3, is NAGVMQNPRHLVRRRGQEARLRCSPMKGHSHVYWYRQLPEEGLKFMVYLQKENIIDESGMPKERFSAEFPKEGPSILRIQQVVRGDSAAYFCASSSSRPTGGSRGNTIYFGEGSWLTVV.

The chain uses TRBV7-9 and TRBJ1-2; possible D gene TRBD1, 6 bases. Trimming pared 5 bases from V and 4 bases from J, leaving 23 bases between. The CDR3 is 17 amino acids. Germline V gene data show CDR1 as SEHNR and CDR2 as FQNEAQ (reference sequence). The CDR3 DNA is TGTGCCAGCAGCCTGGGGACACCTATATTGTCGAGCTATGGCTACACCTTC. It specifies CASSLGTPILSSYGYTF.

The rearrangement links TRBV7-6 to TRBJ2-5; tentatively, D is TRBD2 (6 bases). CDR3 length: 15 amino acids. The germline V gene encodes CDR1 SGHVS and CDR2 FNYEAQ. The V end was cut by 5 bases, the J end by 1 base, with 14 bases between. The CDR3 region has the DNA TGTGCCAGCAGCAGAGGGGCGGGGAGCCAAGAGACCCAGTACTTC. Its protein product is CASSRGAGSQETQYF.

V and J are TRBV2 and TRBJ1-1; 9 bases agree with TRBD1. The CDR3 is made up of 13 amino acids. V dropped 6 bases and J dropped 3; count of bases not matched to a gene: 2. CDR1 is SNHLY, CDR2 FYNNEI, per germline. CDR3 region: CASSWDRDTEAFF. CDR3 sequence (DNA): TGTGCCAGCAGCTGGGACAGGGACACTGAAGCTTTCTTT.

This rearrangement joins TRBV6-5 to TRBJ2-5, with TRBD2 matching 8 bases. The germline V gene encodes CDR1 MNHEY and CDR2 SVGAGI. This CDR3 contains 15 residues. Trimming took 6 bases from V and 5 from J; bases not matched to a gene: 11. The CDR3 nucleotides are TGTGCCAGCAGGGAGCCTCGGACTAGCCGTGAGACCCAGTACTTC. It encodes CASREPRTSRETQYF.

The V gene is TRBV6-5, the J gene TRBJ2-3, with 8 bases lining up with TRBD1. The CDR3 has 15 amino acids. V dropped 6 bases and J dropped 3; count of bases not matched to a gene: 8. Germline V CDR1 and CDR2: MNHEY, SVGAGI. The CDR3 coding sequence is TGTGCCAGCAGGCACAGGGGGAGTAGGACAGATACGCAGTATTTT. Protein: CASRHRGSRTDTQYF.

V gene TRBV29-1 combines with J gene TRBJ2-2; 9 bases match TRBD1. After removal of 5 bases from V and 1 base from J, the junction contained 5 bases not matched to a gene. This CDR3 is built from 15 residues. CDR1 is SQVTM, CDR2 ANQGSEA, per germline. The CDR3 DNA sequence: TGCAGCGTTTTATGGGACAGGGTGAACACCGGGGAGCTGTTTTTT. Translating it yields CSVLWDRVNTGELFF.

The V gene is TRBV4-3, the J gene TRBJ2-5; 13 bases map to TRBD2. Unmatched junction bases numbered 6, after V lost 3 bases and J lost 5 bases. The CDR3 covers 16 residues. Germline lookup yields CDR1 LGHNA and CDR2 YSLEER. The CDR3 sequence: CASSQGTSGARETQYF. The CDR3 DNA follows: TGCGCCAGCAGCCAGGGGACTAGCGGGGCACGGGAGACCCAGTACTTC.

V is TRBV4-3 and J is TRBJ2-7; 13 bases are a match to TRBD2. The CDR3 runs to 17 residues. Germline CDR1 LGHNA, CDR2 YSLEER. Trimming cost V 4 bases and J 2 bases; bases outside gene matches: 8. The CDR3 coding sequence is TGCGCCAGCAGCCTCAAATTGACTAGCGGGGGGACCTACGAGCAGTACTTC. Its protein is CASSLKLTSGGTYEQYF.

The V gene is TRBV19, the J gene TRBJ2-3, with 10 bases matching TRBD1. This CDR3 contains 14 residues. The junction had 4 bases not matched to a gene; V was cut back by 7 bases and J by 3 bases. Looked up from germline, CDR1 is LNHDA and CDR2 is SQIVND (reference sequence). This chain's CDR3 is CASNPGQGTDTQYF. The CDR3 DNA reads as TGTGCCAGTAACCCGGGACAGGGGACAGATACGCAGTATTTT.

The CDR3 sequence: CASSDSTPGRGGYTF. CDR3 bases: TGTGCCAGCAGTGACTCGACGCCAGGCCGGGGTGGCTACACCTTC. The chain recombines TRBV6-4 with TRBJ1-2; D unclear. Germline CDR1 and CDR2: MRHNA and SNTAGT. V lost 0 bases to trimming and J lost 7 bases, with 15 bases between them. The CDR3 is 15 amino acids.

As concerns this clone: Germline is not matched at one junction end, which may reflect a read error. J is TRBJ1-6 and V is TRBV14; the D gene is possibly TRBD1 (6 bases). The germline V gene has CDR1 SGHDN and CDR2 FVKESK. The length of the CDR3 is 15 residues. CDR3 sequence (DNA): TGTGTCAGCAGCCAGGGACAAAGATTGAATTCACCCCTCCACTTT. Translation gives CVSSQGQRLNSPLHF.

The rearrangement uses TRBV2 and TRBJ1-5; D may be TRBD1 (5 bases). This CDR3 comprises 14 residues. Per germline, CDR1 SNHLY and CDR2 FYNNEI. The V end lost 8 bases, the J end lost 2 bases, and 13 bases lay between the germline ends. CDR3 bases: TGTGCCAGCTCATGGACACGAGGCAATCAGCCCCAGCATTTT. This encodes CASSWTRGNQPQHF.

The rearrangement uses TRBV19 and TRBJ1-2; 8 nucleotides align to TRBD1. The CDR3 spans 13 residues. The germline V gene encodes CDR1 LNHDA and CDR2 SQIVND (reference sequence). Unmatched junction bases numbered 6, after V lost 4 bases and J lost 8 bases. CDR3 sequence: CASSNPDRGGYTF. DNA for the CDR3: TGTGCCAGTAGTAACCCTGACAGGGGAGGCTACACCTTC.

V gene TRBV9 combines with J gene TRBJ2-2, with a weak D call TRBD2 (6 bases). Germline V gives CDR1 SGDLS, CDR2 YYNGEE. This CDR3 contains 17 residues. Trimming removed 0 bases at V and 5 bases at J, with 17 bases between. CDR3 sequence (DNA): TGTGCCAGCAGCGTAGACGGGGGTACCCGAGGTACCGGGGAGCTGTTTTTT. This gives the protein CASSVDGGTRGTGELFF. Complete variable domain (other parts from reference TRBV9 and TRBJ2-2): DSGVTQTPKHLITATGQRVTLRCSPRSGDLSVYWYQQSLDQGLQFLIQYYNGEERAKGNILERFSAQQFPDLHSELNLSSLELGDSALYFCASSVDGGTRGTGELFFGEGSRLTVL.

The chain combines TRBV25-1 with TRBJ1-1; D perhaps matches TRBD1 (6 bases). The CDR3 totals 12 residues. CDR1 MGHDK and CDR2 SYGVNS come from the germline V gene. V was pared by 6 bases and J by 10 bases, with 15 bases between. DNA for the CDR3: TGTGCCAGCAGCCCACAGGGTTGGGTAGCTTTCTTT. This sequence encodes CASSPQGWVAFF.

V is TRBV4-2 and J is TRBJ2-1; 10 nucleotides line up with TRBD2. Germline V gene lookup returns CDR1 LGHNA and CDR2 YNFKEQ. V shed 4 bases and J 4 bases; nucleotides not matched to a gene: 7. The CDR3 has 16 residues. CDR3 protein: CASSPLAGAFYNEQFF. DNA of the CDR3: TGTGCCAGCAGCCCTCTAGCGGGGGCTTTTTACAATGAGCAGTTCTTC.

J is TRBJ2-3 and V is TRBV4-1, with D maybe TRBD1 (6 bases). Germline V gives CDR1 MGHRA, CDR2 YSYEKL. The CDR3 runs 18 residues. V was shortened by 1 base and J by 0 bases, with 17 bases between the two germline ends. This chain's CDR3 is CASSQGLTGSPSTDTQYF. The CDR3 nucleotides are TGCGCCAGCAGCCAAGGCCTAACAGGGTCCCCTAGCACAGATACGCAGTATTTT.

J is TRBJ2-2 and V is TRBV10-3, with a tentative D call TRBD1 (6 bases). Trimming stripped 11 bases from V and 6 bases from J, with 10 bases between. The germline gives CDR1 ENHRY, CDR2 SYGVKD. The CDR3 contains 11 residues. The CDR3: CASTGSGELFF. DNA of the CDR3: TGTGCCTCTACAGGGTCCGGGGAGCTGTTTTTT.

This chain joins TRBV5-1 and TRBJ1-1; D not certain. The CDR3 runs to 14 residues. V lost 7 bases, J lost 5 bases, and 18 bases lay in between. Germline CDR1 reads SGHRS; CDR2 reads YFSETQ. The CDR3, as DNA: TGCGCCAGCGCGGTCGGCCCGGAGGGAACTGAAGCTTTCTTT. Its translation is CASAVGPEGTEAFF.

CDR3 bases: TGTGCCAGCTCGCCGTTGTCCGGGAGAATTAACACTGAAGCTTTCTTT. This sequence encodes CASSPLSGRINTEAFF. The chain combines TRBV18 with TRBJ1-1, with D unclear. The germline gives CDR1 KGHSH, CDR2 LQKENI. The V end was cut by 6 bases, the J end by 2 bases, with 19 bases between. The CDR3 spans 16 residues.

The chain employs TRBV9 and TRBJ1-5, with TRBD1 matching 8 bases. Germline V gene data show CDR1 as SGDLS and CDR2 as YYNGEE. The V segment lost 7 bases and the J segment 0 bases; nucleotides outside the gene matches: 3. CDR3 length equals 14 residues. The CDR3 sequence is CASGTGYSNQPQHF. For the CDR3, the DNA is TGTGCCAGCGGGACAGGATATAGCAATCAGCCCCAGCATTTT.

J is TRBJ2-7 and V is TRBV4-2; 7 nucleotides line up with TRBD1. The CDR3 covers 19 residues. Per germline, CDR1 LGHNA and CDR2 YNFKEQ. Trimming took 0 bases from V and 4 from J; bases not matched to a gene: 18. CDR3 sequence: CASSQEEGALTSLHYEQYF. The CDR3 DNA is TGTGCCAGCAGCCAAGAAGAGGGGGCCTTAACCTCCTTACATTACGAGCAGTACTTC.

This chain uses TRBV9 with TRBJ2-5; D is possibly TRBD2 (6 bases). V lost 3 bases and J lost 3, with 18 bases in between. CDR1 is SGDLS, CDR2 YYNGEE, per germline. The CDR3 totals 16 residues. CDR3 sequence reads: CASSGRGVYYKETQYF. DNA of the CDR3: TGTGCCAGCAGCGGGAGGGGTGTGTACTATAAAGAGACCCAGTACTTC.

The chain recombines TRBV27 with TRBJ2-5; 8 positions agree with TRBD2. Unmatched junction bases numbered 6, after V lost 10 bases and J lost 5 bases. Germline lookup yields CDR1 MNHEY and CDR2 SMNVEV (reference sequence). This CDR3 spans 12 amino acids. The CDR3 nucleotides are TGTGCCACCGGGGGGGTCCAGGAGACCCAGTACTTC. Translation: CATGGVQETQYF.

This chain joins TRBV18 and TRBJ2-1, with D possibly being TRBD2 (6 bases). Trimming removed 0 bases from V and 10 bases from J, with 13 bases in between. The germline CDR1 and CDR2 sequences are KGHSH and LQKENI. This CDR3 has 14 amino acids. CDR3 bases: TGTGCCAGCTCACCACCGGGGACTGCTTCGGAGCAGTTCTTC. Its protein product is CASSPPGTASEQFF.